The source of this TCR beta chain is a study of blood T cells in healthy people across ages. Germline CDR1 MDHEN, CDR2 SYDVKM. CDR3 length: 17 amino acids. Losses at the gene ends were 3 bases for V and 4 bases for J; bases not matched to a gene: 8. Combining a sample-barcoded 5' primer with a J-beta primer mix, a second PCR ran for roughly 7 to 11 cycles. Each CDR3 protein gets one entry after TCRdb re-called the 5' RACE reads with MiXCR. The sample includes 1.5 million to 2 million distinct CDR3 sequences, roughly 49% seen only once; the top ten take 2.1%. Sequencing was performed on blood. The receptor's source is a woman aged 40 to 50 in good health. The chain couples TRBV28 to TRBJ2-6; TRBD1 aligns across 8 bases. Written as DNA, the CDR3 is TGTGCCAGCAGTTTCCCCGGGACAGGAGCGGGGGCCAACGTCCTGACTTTC. Encoded protein: CASSFPGTGAGANVLTF. Based on the CDR3 plus reference TRBV28 and TRBJ2-6, the full variable domain is DVKVTQSSRYLVKRTGEKVFLECVQDMDHENMFWYRQDPGLGLRLIYFSYDVKMKEKGDIPEGYSVSREKKERFSLILESASTNQTSMYLCASSFPGTGAGANVLTFGAGSRLTVL.